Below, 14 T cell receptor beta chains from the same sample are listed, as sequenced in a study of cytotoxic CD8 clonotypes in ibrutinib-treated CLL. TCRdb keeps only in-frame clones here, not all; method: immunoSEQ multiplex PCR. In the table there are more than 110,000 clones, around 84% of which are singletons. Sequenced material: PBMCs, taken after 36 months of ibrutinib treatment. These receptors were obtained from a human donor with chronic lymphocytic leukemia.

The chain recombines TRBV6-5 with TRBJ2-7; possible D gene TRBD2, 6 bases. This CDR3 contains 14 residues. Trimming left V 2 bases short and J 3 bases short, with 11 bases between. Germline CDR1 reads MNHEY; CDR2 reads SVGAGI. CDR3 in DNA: TGTGCCAGCAGTTACCATGGGGGGAGCTACGAGCAGTACTTC. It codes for CASSYHGGSYEQYF.

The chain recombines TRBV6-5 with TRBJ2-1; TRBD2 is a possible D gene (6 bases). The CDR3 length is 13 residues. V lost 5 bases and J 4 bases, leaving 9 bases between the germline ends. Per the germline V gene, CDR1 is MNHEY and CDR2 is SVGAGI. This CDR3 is CASSGGDYNEQFF. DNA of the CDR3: TGTGCCAGCAGTGGAGGGGATTACAATGAGCAGTTCTTC.

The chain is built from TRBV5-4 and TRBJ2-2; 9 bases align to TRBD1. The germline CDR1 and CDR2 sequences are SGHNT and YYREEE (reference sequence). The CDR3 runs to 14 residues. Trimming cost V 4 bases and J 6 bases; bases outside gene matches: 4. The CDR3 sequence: CASSRDRVAGELFF. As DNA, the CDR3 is TGTGCCAGCAGCAGGGACAGGGTTGCCGGGGAGCTGTTTTTT.

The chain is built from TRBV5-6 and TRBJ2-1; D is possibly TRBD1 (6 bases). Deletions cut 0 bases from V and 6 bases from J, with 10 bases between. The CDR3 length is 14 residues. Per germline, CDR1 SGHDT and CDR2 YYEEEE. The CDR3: CASSLVQGPNEQFF. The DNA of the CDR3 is TGTGCCAGCAGCTTGGTCCAGGGGCCCAATGAGCAGTTCTTC.

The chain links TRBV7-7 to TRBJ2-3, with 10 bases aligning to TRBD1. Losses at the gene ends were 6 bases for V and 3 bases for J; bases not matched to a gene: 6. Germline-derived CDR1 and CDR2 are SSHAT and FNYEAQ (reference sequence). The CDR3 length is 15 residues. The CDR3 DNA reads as TGTGCCAGCAGTTCCGGACAGGGGGGGACAGATACGCAGTATTTT. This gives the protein CASSSGQGGTDTQYF.

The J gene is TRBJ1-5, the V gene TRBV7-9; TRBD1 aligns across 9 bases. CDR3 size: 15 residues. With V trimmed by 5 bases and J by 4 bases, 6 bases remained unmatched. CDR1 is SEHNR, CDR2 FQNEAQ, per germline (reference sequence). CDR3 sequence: CASSPRTGANQPQHF. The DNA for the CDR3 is TGTGCCAGCAGCCCGAGGACAGGGGCAAATCAGCCCCAGCATTTT.

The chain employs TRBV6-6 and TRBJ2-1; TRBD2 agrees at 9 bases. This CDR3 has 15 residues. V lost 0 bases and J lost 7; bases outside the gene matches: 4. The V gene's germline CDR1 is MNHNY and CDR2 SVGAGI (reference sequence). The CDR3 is CASSYSSGRVNEQFF. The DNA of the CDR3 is TGTGCCAGCAGTTACTCTAGCGGGAGAGTTAATGAGCAGTTCTTC.

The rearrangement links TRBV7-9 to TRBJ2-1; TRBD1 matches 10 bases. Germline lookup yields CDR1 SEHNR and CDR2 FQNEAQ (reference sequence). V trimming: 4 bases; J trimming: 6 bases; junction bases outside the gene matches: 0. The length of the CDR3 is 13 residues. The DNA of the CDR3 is TGTGCCAGCAGCTGGGACAGGGGCAATGAGCAGTTCTTC. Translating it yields CASSWDRGNEQFF.

The CDR3 DNA sequence: TGCGCCAGCGGCCCTGGGGGCTTTTCTGAAAAACTGTTTTTT. Amino acids: CASGPGGFSEKLFF. This chain links TRBV5-1 with TRBJ1-4; D is possibly TRBD1 (6 bases). Trimming took off 7 bases at V and 7 bases at J, with 17 bases between the two ends. The CDR3 covers 14 residues. Germline V gene data show CDR1 as SGHRS and CDR2 as YFSETQ.

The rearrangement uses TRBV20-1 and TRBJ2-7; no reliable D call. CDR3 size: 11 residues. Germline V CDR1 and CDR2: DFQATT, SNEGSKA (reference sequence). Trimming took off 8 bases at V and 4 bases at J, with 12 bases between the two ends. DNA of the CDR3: TGCAGTTACGGCAGTCTTTACGAGCAGTACTTC. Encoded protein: CSYGSLYEQYF.

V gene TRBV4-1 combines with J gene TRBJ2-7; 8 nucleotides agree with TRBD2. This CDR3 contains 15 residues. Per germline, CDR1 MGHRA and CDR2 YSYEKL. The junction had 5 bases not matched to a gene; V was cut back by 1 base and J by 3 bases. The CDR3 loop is CASSQVTGGLYEQYF. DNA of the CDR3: TGCGCCAGCAGCCAAGTCACGGGGGGGCTCTACGAGCAGTACTTC.

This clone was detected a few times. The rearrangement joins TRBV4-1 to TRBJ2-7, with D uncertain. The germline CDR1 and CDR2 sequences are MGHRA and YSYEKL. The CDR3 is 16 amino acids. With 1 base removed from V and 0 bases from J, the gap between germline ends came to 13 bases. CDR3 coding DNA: TGCGCCAGCAGCCAAGCGGTCGGATCGCACTCCTACGAGCAGTACTTC. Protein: CASSQAVGSHSYEQYF.

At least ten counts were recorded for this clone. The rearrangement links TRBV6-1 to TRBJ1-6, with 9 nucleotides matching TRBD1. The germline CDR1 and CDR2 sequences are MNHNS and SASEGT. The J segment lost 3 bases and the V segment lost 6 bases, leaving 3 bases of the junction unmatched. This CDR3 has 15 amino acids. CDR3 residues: CASRATGGYNSPLHF. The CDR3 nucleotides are TGTGCCAGCAGGGCGACAGGGGGCTATAATTCACCCCTCCACTTT.

CDR3 nucleotides: TGCAGCGTTGAAGTACCCTGGGGGAGCGGGAGTTACAATGAGCAGTTCTTC. Its translation is CSVEVPWGSGSYNEQFF. This chain joins TRBV29-1 and TRBJ2-1; 8 nucleotides agree with TRBD2. The CDR3 runs 17 residues. J gave up 4 bases and V 1 base, and 12 bases lay outside the gene matches. Germline CDR1 and CDR2: SQVTM and ANQGSEA.